These 17 T cell receptor beta chains were all obtained from the same sample, sequenced in a study of blood T cell repertoires in COVID-19. The repertoire was sequenced with immunoSEQ multiplex PCR; TCRdb's copy has only in-frame clones and lacks some. This table has under 200,000 clones, roughly 88% appearing once. Sequences were obtained from peripheral blood. These receptors all come from a man between 18 and 35 years old with acute or convalescent COVID-19.

The chain is built from TRBV24-1 and TRBJ1-4; D might be TRBD1 (6 bases). The CDR3 is 17 amino acids. Germline V gene data show CDR1 as KGHDR and CDR2 as SFDVKD. Between the trimmed V and J ends, which lost 4 bases and 4 bases, there was a span of 18 bases. CDR3 nucleotides: TGTGCCACCAGTGACGTCTTACAGGGCCTAATTAATGAAAAACTGTTTTTT. Amino acid sequence: CATSDVLQGLINEKLFF.

The V and J genes are TRBV6-1 and TRBJ2-1; 8 bases match TRBD2. V shed 0 bases, J shed 10 bases, and the junction held 2 bases outside the gene matches. The germline V gene encodes CDR1 MNHNS and CDR2 SASEGT. The CDR3 totals 13 residues. Here the CDR3 reads CASSEASGTEQFF. DNA of the CDR3: TGTGCCAGCAGTGAAGCTAGCGGGACAGAGCAGTTCTTC.

The V gene is TRBV2, the J gene TRBJ2-7; D not resolved. The CDR3 is 13 residues long. Trimming removed 2 bases at V and 3 bases at J, with 8 bases between. Germline V gene sequence: CDR1 SNHLY, CDR2 FYNNEI. The DNA for the CDR3 is TGTGCCAGCAGTGAACGACGGAGCTACGAGCAGTACTTC. Its protein product is CASSERRSYEQYF. Variable domain in full (rest from reference TRBV2 and TRBJ2-7): EPEVTQTPSHQVTQMGQEVILRCVPISNHLYFYWYRQILGQKVEFLVSFYNNEISEKSEIFDDQFSVERPDGSNFTLKIRSTKLEDSAMYFCASSERRSYEQYFGPGTRLTVT.

The chain recombines TRBV11-3 with TRBJ2-5, with D maybe TRBD1 (5 bases). V was shortened by 1 base and J by 0 bases, with 12 bases between the two germline ends. CDR1 and CDR2 from the germline V gene are SGHNT and YENEEA. This CDR3 contains 16 residues. This CDR3 is CASSLGQGLYQETQYF. DNA of the CDR3: TGTGCCAGCAGCTTAGGCCAGGGATTGTACCAAGAGACCCAGTACTTC.

The CDR3, as DNA: TGCGCCAGCAGCTTGGCAGCTAACTATGGCTACACCTTC. Amino acid sequence: CASSLAANYGYTF. V usage is TRBV5-1 and J usage is TRBJ1-2, with no clear D. There are 13 residues in the CDR3. The V gene lost 0 bases and the J gene lost 0 bases, with 3 bases spanning the gap. Germline V lookup: CDR1 SGHRS, CDR2 YFSETQ.

V and J are TRBV30 and TRBJ1-2, with D maybe TRBD1 (5 bases). Germline assignment: CDR1 GTSNPN and CDR2 SVGIG (reference sequence). The V gene lost 0 bases and the J gene lost 8 bases, with 19 bases spanning the gap. The CDR3 is 15 amino acids. CDR3 sequence: CAWSVGLRDSRGYTF. CDR3 coding DNA: TGTGCCTGGAGTGTCGGGCTAAGGGACTCACGGGGCTACACCTTC.

The chain is built from TRBV27 and TRBJ1-2; 7 bases map to TRBD1. This CDR3 is 15 amino acids long. With 8 bases clipped from V and 6 bases from J, the junction kept 15 bases outside the gene matches. Germline CDR1 is MNHEY and CDR2 is SMNVEV (reference sequence). In nucleotides, the CDR3 is TGTGCCAGCTGCCCTTGGGAGAAGGGGGCGAATGGCTACACCTTC. Protein: CASCPWEKGANGYTF.

The chain combines TRBV5-1 with TRBJ1-2, with TRBD1 matching 9 bases. Germline trimming cut 3 bases from V and 5 bases from J; bases unmatched to any gene: 2. Germline CDR1 reads SGHRS; CDR2 reads YFSETQ. The CDR3 runs to 13 residues. This chain's CDR3 is CASSYGQGYGYTF. Written as DNA, the CDR3 is TGCGCCAGCAGCTACGGACAGGGGTATGGCTACACCTTC.

V usage is TRBV6-5 and J usage is TRBJ1-2; 9 bases match TRBD1. Germline loops: CDR1 MNHEY, CDR2 SVGAGI. The length of the CDR3 is 14 residues. J gave up 3 bases and V 6 bases, and 5 bases lay outside the gene matches. The CDR3 coding sequence is TGTGCCAGCAGGAGCCGGGACAGGGACTATGGCTACACCTTC. It specifies CASRSRDRDYGYTF.

The V call is TRBV18, the J call TRBJ2-7; D call uncertain. CDR1 and CDR2 (germline): KGHSH, LQKENI. The CDR3 loop spans 11 amino acids. V was cut by 4 bases and J by 3 bases, with 4 bases left in between. The CDR3 bases are TGTGCCAGCTCACGCTACTACGAGCAGTACTTC. Residues: CASSRYYEQYF. The entire variable domain, with the rest obtained from reference TRBV18 and TRBJ2-7, is as follows: NAGVMQNPRHLVRRRGQEARLRCSPMKGHSHVYWYRQLPEEGLKFMVYLQKENIIDESGMPKERFSAEFPKEGPSILRIQQVVRGDSAAYFCASSRYYEQYFGPGTRLTVT.

The chain has TRBV4-1 and TRBJ1-4, with TRBD1 identical over 10 bases. Per germline, CDR1 MGHRA and CDR2 YSYEKL. The CDR3 consists of 13 residues. Trimming at V came to 5 bases and at J to 6 bases, leaving 0 bases not matched to a gene. The CDR3, as DNA: TGCGCCAGCAGCGGGACAGGGGATGAAAAACTGTTTTTT. Protein: CASSGTGDEKLFF.

This CDR3 is CASSRDRSRETQYF. The CDR3 DNA reads as TGTGCCAGCAGCCGGGACAGGTCTCGTGAGACCCAGTACTTC. The V gene is TRBV7-9, the J gene TRBJ2-5, with TRBD1 identical over 8 bases. From germline, CDR1 is SEHNR and CDR2 FQNEAQ (reference sequence). There are 14 residues in the CDR3. V lost 5 bases to trimming and J lost 5 bases; unmatched junction nucleotides: 7.

This sequence joins TRBV6-5 and TRBJ1-1; D possibly corresponds to TRBD1 (6 bases). CDR1 is MNHEY and CDR2 is SVGAGI in the germline V gene. Trimming took 5 bases from V and 2 from J, leaving 9 bases between them. This CDR3 is built from 13 residues. CDR3 protein: CASSKTGNTEAFF. The CDR3, as DNA: TGTGCCAGCAGTAAGACAGGTAACACTGAAGCTTTCTTT.

This chain uses TRBV7-8 with TRBJ2-7; TRBD1 matches 8 bases. Looked up from germline, CDR1 is SGHVS and CDR2 is FQNEAQ. The CDR3 runs to 15 residues. The J segment lost 4 bases and the V segment lost 6 bases, leaving 11 bases of the junction unmatched. The CDR3 bases are TGTGCCAGCAGTCGTACTTCAACAGGGGGGTACGAGCAGTACTTC. Protein product: CASSRTSTGGYEQYF. Drawing the rest from reference TRBV7-8 and TRBJ2-7, the complete variable domain is GAGVSQSPRYKVAKRGQDVALRCDPISGHVSLFWYQQALGQGPEFLTYFQNEAQLDKSGLPSDRFFAERPEGSVSTLKIQRTQQEDSAVYLCASSRTSTGGYEQYFGPGTRLTVT.

CDR3 bases: TGTGCCAGCAGCGTAGGGGGAGCTAACTATGGCTACACCTTC. Translated: CASSVGGANYGYTF. The rearrangement links TRBV9 to TRBJ1-2; D gene unclear. Germline V gene sequence: CDR1 SGDLS, CDR2 YYNGEE. Between the trimmed V and J ends, which lost 0 bases and 0 bases, there was a span of 6 bases. This CDR3 contains 14 residues.

In regard to this clone: This CDR3 is also generated by other DNA sequences in the sample. The chain couples TRBV11-2 to TRBJ2-3, with D perhaps TRBD1 (5 bases). The CDR3 is 14 residues long. Between the trimmed V and J ends, which lost 3 bases and 1 base, there was a span of 8 bases. Germline-derived CDR1 and CDR2 are SGHAT and FQNNGV. The CDR3 DNA reads as TGTGCCAGCAGCTTTAGCAGGGGCACAGATACGCAGTATTTT. This translates into CASSFSRGTDTQYF.

In the case of this clone: Relative to the germline gene, one junction end is altered; a read error may explain this. This sequence joins TRBV13 and TRBJ2-7; TRBD1 aligns across 8 bases. Germline V CDR1 and CDR2: PRHDT, FYEKMQ (reference sequence). The CDR3 consists of 15 residues. Here the CDR3 reads CASTPRGTGAYVQYF. The CDR3 bases are TGTGCCAGCACCCCCCGTGGGACAGGAGCTTACGTGCAGTACTTC.